One sample yielded the 23 T cell receptor beta chains listed below, sequenced in a study of cytomegalovirus exposure and HLA in healthy donors. Primers included in the PCR were 60 Vbeta and 13 Jbeta primers. Clones were read by immunoSEQ multiplex PCR, and TCRdb kept only the in-frame ones, dropping some. The sample yields 100,000 to 150,000 clones, roughly 85% seen once. Material for sequencing was PBMCs. These receptors all stem from a man aged 18 to 29 in good health and CMV-seropositive.

The rearrangement uses TRBV10-1 and TRBJ1-1; possibly TRBD1 for D (6 bases). The CDR3 totals 15 residues. Germline values: CDR1 WNHNN, CDR2 SYGVQD (reference sequence). Deletions cut 3 bases from V and 5 bases from J, with 16 bases between. DNA of the CDR3: TGCGCCAGCAGTGACGGATCGACAGGACGTACTGAAGCTTTCTTT. Its translation: CASSDGSTGRTEAFF.

The CDR3, as DNA: TGTGCCAGCAGCCCACGGACAGGTCTGAACACTGAAGCTTTCTTT. This codes for CASSPRTGLNTEAFF. The V and J genes are TRBV9 and TRBJ1-1, with 7 bases fitting TRBD1. Per germline, CDR1 SGDLS and CDR2 YYNGEE. J gave up 0 bases and V 4 bases, and 6 bases lay outside the gene matches. CDR3 length: 15 residues.

The chain recombines TRBV4-1 with TRBJ1-2; TRBD1 is a possible D gene (6 bases). The CDR3 is made up of 13 amino acids. Germline CDR1 MGHRA, CDR2 YSYEKL. The V gene lost 0 bases and the J gene lost 11 bases, with 13 bases spanning the gap. The CDR3 DNA follows: TGCGCCAGCAGCCAAGATCTTTACAGGGTTTACACCTTC. Protein sequence: CASSQDLYRVYTF.

J is TRBJ2-3 and V is TRBV29-1, with 10 bases matching TRBD2. V dropped 4 bases and J dropped 4; count of bases not matched to a gene: 8. The germline gives CDR1 SQVTM, CDR2 ANQGSEA. The CDR3 has 15 residues. The chain's CDR3 is CSVALLAGAPDTQYF. For the CDR3, the DNA is TGCAGCGTTGCTCTCCTAGCGGGGGCCCCAGATACGCAGTATTTT.

The chain joins TRBV4-1 to TRBJ1-5, with 7 bases matching TRBD1. V shed 0 bases, J shed 3 bases, and the junction held 5 bases outside the gene matches. This CDR3 spans 16 amino acids. Germline CDR1 and CDR2: MGHRA and YSYEKL. The CDR3: CASSQELGQVNQPQHF. CDR3 DNA sequence: TGCGCCAGCAGCCAAGAGCTTGGACAGGTCAATCAGCCCCAGCATTTT.

A note on this clone: The same CDR3 can be traced to other DNA sequences in this sample. V usage is TRBV4-2 and J usage is TRBJ2-7; 9 nucleotides match TRBD2. The CDR3 totals 16 residues. The germline V gene has CDR1 LGHNA and CDR2 YNFKEQ. The J segment lost 3 bases and the V segment lost 3 bases, leaving 9 bases of the junction unmatched. CDR3 DNA sequence: TGTGCCAGCAGCCAGGGCAGCGGGGGGAAAGACTACGAGCAGTACTTC. Its protein product is CASSQGSGGKDYEQYF.

The chain recombines TRBV5-1 with TRBJ2-3; 7 nucleotides align to TRBD2. V lost 5 bases, J lost 1 base, and 4 bases stayed unmatched. The CDR3 is 14 residues long. Germline V lookup: CDR1 SGHRS, CDR2 YFSETQ. CDR3 residues: CASRRDYGTDTQYF. The CDR3 coding sequence is TGCGCCAGCAGAAGGGACTACGGCACAGATACGCAGTATTTT.

This chain connects TRBV4-1 to TRBJ2-7; D is possibly TRBD1 (5 bases). Germline CDR1 and CDR2: MGHRA and YSYEKL. The V end lost 2 bases, the J end lost 1 base, and 12 bases lay between the germline ends. The CDR3 is 15 amino acids. This CDR3 reads CASSQSMGPSYEQYF. DNA of the CDR3: TGCGCCAGCAGCCAAAGCATGGGGCCGTCCTACGAGCAGTACTTC.

About this clone: At one end the junction does not follow the germline gene, possibly because of a read error. This chain joins TRBV28 and TRBJ1-5; D is possibly TRBD1 (5 bases). The CDR3 sequence is 16 residues long. The germline V gene has CDR1 MDHEN and CDR2 SYDVKM. The CDR3: CASNLWDTGGNQPQHF. DNA for the CDR3: TGTGCCAGCAATTTATGGGATACAGGCGGCAATCAGCCCCAGCATTTT.

V is TRBV7-7 and J is TRBJ2-7, with TRBD1 matching over 11 bases. Germline V gives CDR1 SSHAT, CDR2 FNYEAQ (reference sequence). There are 14 residues in the CDR3. The ends lost 5 bases at V and 2 bases at J; junction bases unmatched: 2. CDR3 sequence (DNA): TGTGCCAGCAGCCCGGGACAGGGGGCCTACGAGCAGTACTTC. Its protein product is CASSPGQGAYEQYF.

This chain uses TRBV10-3 with TRBJ2-7, with 9 bases that match TRBD2. This CDR3 has 15 residues. Germline loops: CDR1 ENHRY, CDR2 SYGVKD. Trimming cost V 7 bases and J 5 bases; bases outside gene matches: 12. CDR3 coding DNA: TGTGCCATCAAGGTACAGCGGGGGGTTGTCGACGAGCAGTACTTC. This sequence encodes CAIKVQRGVVDEQYF.

The rearrangement uses TRBV1 and TRBJ2-3; TRBD2 was called by the table and not checked on the DNA. TRBV1 is listed as a pseudogene. The CDR3 extends over 9 amino acids. DNA of the CDR3: TGCACCAGCCCCTATACGCAGTATTTT. Translating gives CTSPYTQYF.

The V gene is TRBV29-1, the J gene TRBJ1-4; D call uncertain. The CDR3 contains 14 residues. Between the trimmed V and J ends, which lost 5 bases and 0 bases, there was a span of 10 bases. CDR1 and CDR2 (germline): SQVTM, ANQGSEA. CDR3 sequence reads: CSVRGSATNEKLFF. For the CDR3, the DNA is TGCAGCGTTCGGGGTTCAGCAACTAATGAAAAACTGTTTTTT. The whole variable domain, remainder taken from reference TRBV29-1 and TRBJ1-4, is SAVISQKPSRDICQRGTSLTIQCQVDSQVTMMFWYRQQPGQSLTLIATANQGSEATYESGFVIDKFPISRPNLTFSTLTVSNMSPEDSSIYLCSVRGSATNEKLFFGSGTQLSVL.

The chain couples TRBV21-1 to TRBJ1-6. TRBV21-1 is reported as a pseudogene. This CDR3 comprises 17 residues. The CDR3 sequence is CASSKASDSSYNSPLHF. DNA of the CDR3: TGTGCCAGCAGCAAAGCTAGTGATAGCTCCTATAATTCACCCCTCCACTTT.

The V call is TRBV4-1, the J call TRBJ2-3, with 7 bases aligning to TRBD2. The V and J ends lost 2 bases and 3 bases, in that order; junction bases with no gene match: 5. From germline, CDR1 is MGHRA and CDR2 YSYEKL. The CDR3 consists of 15 residues. CDR3 region: CASSQQWTSTDTQYF. CDR3 DNA sequence: TGCGCCAGCAGCCAACAATGGACTAGTACAGATACGCAGTATTTT.

The rearrangement uses TRBV25-1 and TRBJ1-1; weak D call: TRBD1 (5 bases). CDR1 and CDR2 (germline): MGHDK, SYGVNS. The CDR3 has 13 amino acids. Trimming removed 4 bases from V and 0 bases from J, with 6 bases in between. The CDR3 sequence: CASSVGVNTEAFF. The CDR3 DNA sequence: TGTGCCAGCAGTGTAGGGGTGAACACTGAAGCTTTCTTT.

In its sample, this clone was seen once. V gene TRBV4-1 combines with J gene TRBJ2-1; the match to TRBD2 covers 14 bases. The CDR3 runs to 17 residues. V lost 8 bases to trimming and J lost 9 bases; unmatched junction nucleotides: 15. Germline V gene lookup returns CDR1 MGHRA and CDR2 YSYEKL. The CDR3 spells CASYPGLAGARGFEQFF. The CDR3, as DNA: TGCGCCAGCTACCCGGGACTAGCGGGGGCACGAGGATTTGAGCAGTTCTTC.

V is TRBV7-6 and J is TRBJ2-3; D is ambiguous. Deletions cut 3 bases from V and 2 bases from J, with 9 bases between. The CDR3 is 14 amino acids. CDR1 and CDR2 from the germline V gene are SGHVS and FNYEAQ. The CDR3 DNA is TGTGCCAGCAGCTTGAACTATTACACAGATACGCAGTATTTT. It yields the protein CASSLNYYTDTQYF.

A few counts support this clone. The chain joins TRBV4-1 to TRBJ1-1, with 7 nucleotides matching TRBD1. Germline loops: CDR1 MGHRA, CDR2 YSYEKL. The CDR3 is 16 amino acids. V gave up 4 bases and J gave up 1 base; unmatched junction bases: 9. The CDR3 protein is CASSPAQGRGNTEAFF. The DNA for the CDR3 is TGCGCCAGCAGCCCCGCACAGGGGCGGGGGAACACTGAAGCTTTCTTT.

The V gene is TRBV23-1, the J gene TRBJ2-7, with 7 bases fitting TRBD2. TRBV23-1 is reported as an ORF; its role is uncertain. J lost 4 bases, V lost 3 bases, and 12 bases had no gene match. The CDR3 is 16 residues long. The CDR3 sequence is CASSHSGAGEGYEQYF. CDR3 sequence (DNA): TGCGCCAGCAGTCACTCTGGGGCCGGGGAGGGGTACGAGCAGTACTTC.

The V call is TRBV7-2, the J call TRBJ1-2; D gene ambiguous. CDR3 length: 15 amino acids. Germline lookup yields CDR1 SGHTA and CDR2 FQGNSA. Trimming cost V 5 bases and J 2 bases, with 15 bases left between them. The CDR3 DNA sequence: TGTGCCAGCAGCCCGGGAGCCTCCCCCAACTATGGCTACACCTTC. Protein sequence: CASSPGASPNYGYTF.

In DNA, the CDR3 is TGTGCCAGCAGCCCGTCGATGGCGGTGAACACTGAAGCTTTCTTT. This codes for CASSPSMAVNTEAFF. The genes are TRBV14 and TRBJ1-1; no clear D. The ends were cut back, 4 bases at V and 0 bases at J, with 12 bases in the middle. In germline, CDR1 is SGHDN, CDR2 FVKESK. CDR3 length: 15 amino acids.

This CDR3 is CASSFFAGGGMYEQYF. In DNA, the CDR3 is TGTGCCAGCAGTTTCTTCGCCGGCGGGGGAATGTACGAGCAGTACTTC. V gene TRBV28 combines with J gene TRBJ2-7, with 7 positions matching TRBD2. The CDR3 is made up of 16 amino acids. Trimming removed 3 bases from V and 4 bases from J; junction bases left unmatched: 12. Germline CDR1 and CDR2: MDHEN and SYDVKM.